This T cell receptor beta chain was identified during a study of cytomegalovirus exposure and HLA in healthy donors. The overall study: Tens of millions of unique TCR sequences came from HLA-typed donors in an early release.

Trimming pared 6 bases from V and 5 bases from J, leaving 14 bases between. The CDR3 is made up of 13 amino acids. Germline V lookup: CDR1 MGHDK, CDR2 SYGVNS. A multiplex PCR was run with 60 Vbeta primers and 13 Jbeta primers. Using immunoSEQ multiplex PCR, the repertoire was profiled, and TCRdb retains in-frame clones only, with some absent. The profile shows about 120,000 clones, over 60% of them singletons. In this sample, this clone turned up a few times. The receptor was isolated from a man younger than 35 in good health and CMV-seronegative. This chain links TRBV25-1 with TRBJ2-7, with D perhaps TRBD1 (5 bases). The source material was PBMCs. CDR3 in DNA: TGTGCCAGCAGAGGCCAGGGCATCCACGAGCAGTACTTC. Protein sequence: CASRGQGIHEQYF.